This TCR beta chain stems from a study of blood T cell repertoires in COVID-19. Study-level information: Sources were T cells, B-cell-depleted T cells, or PBMCs; the material itself was cDNA or gDNA.

Trimming stripped 6 bases from V and 7 bases from J, with 21 bases between. The length of the CDR3 is 16 residues. Germline CDR1 and CDR2: LNHDA and SQIVND (reference sequence). Sequencing was performed with immunoSEQ multiplex PCR; in TCRdb, only in-frame clones are kept and a portion is missing. The sample consists of about 400,000 clones, around 88% of them appearing once. This sequence originates from a woman aged 55-70 years with COVID-19, enrolled during active disease. The chain combines TRBV19 with TRBJ1-4; possibly TRBD1 for D (5 bases). The sequencing input was peripheral blood. The CDR3 region is CASRNLRSGGTEKLFF. The CDR3 DNA sequence: TGTGCCAGTAGGAACCTCCGGTCCGGCGGGACTGAAAAACTGTTTTTT.